The present T cell receptor (beta chain) was sequenced within a study of T cell repertoires in cytomegalovirus infection. Whole-study context: TCR beta signatures that were public indicated CMV infection and matching HLA type. General study points: Of the TCR beta families, the public ones yielded a cumulative frequency that identified carriers of CMV plus the relevant HLA. Dominant in the ex vivo response were TCR beta clonotypes restricted by HLA-C and specific for CMV.

Turning to this clonotype: No antigen is known for it.

This CDR3 contains 16 residues. Looked up from germline, CDR1 is MDHEN and CDR2 is SYDVKM. V was clipped by 6 bases and J by 7 bases, with 22 bases between them. A single record per CDR3 protein comes from TCRdb applying MiXCR to the reads. This table holds around 450,000 distinct CDR3 sequences, approximately 31% found once. Sequenced: PBMCs. The source is a human donor in good health (CMV status not recorded). Some clones in this sample may be carry-over from other donors' samples. V is TRBV28 and J is TRBJ1-3; D is uncertain. The DNA of the CDR3 is TGTGCCAGCAGCACCGGTGCCACTCCAAGCGGGAACACCATATATTTT. It yields the protein CASSTGATPSGNTIYF.